One sample yielded the 24 T cell receptor beta chains listed below, sequenced in a study of monozygotic twins with inflammatory bowel disease. TCRdb reprocessed the 5' RACE reads; each CDR3 protein has one entry and no DNA is given. The sample spans around 380,000 distinct CDR3 sequences; the ten largest clones claim under 3%. The sample was blood. The receptors were gathered from a human donor with ulcerative colitis or Crohn's disease, or a healthy co-twin of an affected twin (not recorded which).

This rearrangement joins TRBV11-1 to TRBJ2-7; TCRdb reports TRBD1, a call that lacks DNA to check it against. Germline loops: CDR1 SGHAT, CDR2 FQDESV (reference sequence). The CDR3 consists of 18 residues. CDR3 loop: CASRPSMLDRGSSYEQYF.

The chain is built from TRBV18 and TRBJ1-5; TCRdb's D gene call, TRBD1, goes unchecked for lack of DNA. Germline V gives CDR1 KGHSH, CDR2 LQKENI. The CDR3 totals 14 residues. CDR3 region: CASSPDRAYQPQHF.

This chain links TRBV30 with TRBJ1-5; TCRdb lists TRBD1, though no DNA is available to test this call. The CDR3 length is 16 residues. Looked up from germline, CDR1 is GTSNPN and CDR2 is SVGIG (reference sequence). CDR3 protein: CAWSVDRGSLNQPQHF.

This rearrangement joins TRBV5-1 to TRBJ1-1; with no DNA, the TCRdb D assignment of TRBD1 cannot be verified. Looked up from germline, CDR1 is SGHRS and CDR2 is YFSETQ. This CDR3 spans 15 amino acids. CDR3 in amino acids: CASSENSGLKSEAFF.

V is TRBV11-3 and J is TRBJ2-5. This CDR3 contains 14 residues. Germline CDR1 SGHNT, CDR2 YENEEA. The CDR3 here is CASSLVRVLETQYF.

This rearrangement joins TRBV3-1 to TRBJ2-7; absent DNA, TCRdb's TRBD1 call cannot be checked. Germline V gives CDR1 LGHDT, CDR2 YNNKEL (reference sequence). This CDR3 has 15 residues. Here the CDR3 reads CASSQEGVLSYEQYF.

The V gene is TRBV19, the J gene TRBJ2-3; TCRdb designates TRBD1, a call that cannot be tested without DNA. This CDR3 comprises 15 residues. Germline loops: CDR1 LNHDA, CDR2 SQIVND (reference sequence). This CDR3 reads CASRPRGGDIDTQYF.

The V and J genes are TRBV20-1 and TRBJ2-4; without DNA, the TCRdb call of TRBD1 cannot be checked. The CDR3 runs 14 residues. Germline V CDR1 and CDR2: DFQATT, SNEGSKA (reference sequence). This chain's CDR3 is CSAVPFSAKNIQYF.

The chain is built from TRBV10-3 and TRBJ2-3. Germline V lookup: CDR1 ENHRY, CDR2 SYGVKD. This CDR3 has 12 amino acids. This CDR3 reads CAISDVTYTQYF.

The rearrangement links TRBV5-1 to TRBJ1-1; with no DNA, the TCRdb D assignment of TRBD1 cannot be verified. The CDR3 consists of 17 residues. CDR1 SGHRS and CDR2 YFSETQ come from the germline V gene. CDR3 region: CASTKRVGGAMNTEAFF.

This chain links TRBV20-1 with TRBJ2-7; TCRdb designates TRBD1, a call that cannot be tested without DNA. The germline V gene encodes CDR1 DFQATT and CDR2 SNEGSKA (reference sequence). The length of the CDR3 is 14 residues. The CDR3 spells CSAGEGGRANEQYF.

J is TRBJ1-1 and V is TRBV5-1. The V gene's germline CDR1 is SGHRS and CDR2 YFSETQ. CDR3 length: 14 amino acids. The chain's CDR3 is CASKIRYGNTEAFF.

J is TRBJ2-3 and V is TRBV19; TCRdb names TRBD2, which stays unverified in the absence of DNA. The CDR3 contains 16 residues. Germline V gene data show CDR1 as LNHDA and CDR2 as SQIVND (reference sequence). CDR3 residues: CASSMLVGLAGGDQYF.

The V gene is TRBV24-1, the J gene TRBJ2-5; absent DNA, TCRdb's TRBD1 call cannot be checked. Germline V gene lookup returns CDR1 KGHDR and CDR2 SFDVKD. The CDR3 covers 16 residues. CDR3 amino acids: CATSDPRQGMSETQYF.

This rearrangement joins TRBV3-1 to TRBJ1-5. This CDR3 contains 12 residues. Germline-derived CDR1 and CDR2 are LGHDT and YNNKEL (reference sequence). Here the CDR3 reads CASSHSNQPQHF.

The V and J genes are TRBV10-3 and TRBJ1-3; TCRdb designates TRBD1, a call that cannot be tested without DNA. The CDR3 extends over 17 amino acids. Germline CDR1 is ENHRY and CDR2 is SYGVKD. CDR3 residues: CAISESNRVPSGNTIYF.

The chain links TRBV20-1 to TRBJ2-7; without DNA, the TCRdb call of TRBD1 cannot be checked. Per germline, CDR1 DFQATT and CDR2 SNEGSKA (reference sequence). This CDR3 region has 15 residues. The CDR3 reads CSARDRRTGNYEQYF.

The rearrangement links TRBV20-1 to TRBJ2-7; the D call from TCRdb, TRBD2, cannot be confirmed without DNA. The CDR3 spans 14 residues. Germline CDR1 DFQATT, CDR2 SNEGSKA (reference sequence). CDR3 sequence: CSAGMAGGDYEQYF.

CDR3 sequence reads: CASSFWTVQETQYF. The rearrangement uses TRBV5-1 and TRBJ2-5; TCRdb's D call of TRBD1 is untestable without DNA. Germline loops: CDR1 SGHRS, CDR2 YFSETQ. This CDR3 has 14 amino acids.

V usage is TRBV12-3 or TRBV12-4 and J usage is TRBJ1-2; without DNA, the TCRdb call of TRBD1 cannot be checked. This CDR3 contains 14 residues. The CDR3 is CASRPTGRGYGHTF.

The chain joins TRBV5-1 to TRBJ1-2. Germline V gives CDR1 SGHRS, CDR2 YFSETQ. The CDR3 totals 14 residues. CDR3 region: CASSLVQSSYGYTF.

The genes are TRBV29-1 and TRBJ2-7. There are 12 residues in the CDR3. Germline assignment: CDR1 SQVTM and CDR2 ANQGSEA. CDR3: CSVVVQTYEQYF.

The chain links TRBV4-1 to TRBJ2-7; TCRdb lists TRBD1, though no DNA is available to test this call. CDR3 length: 16 amino acids. Germline values: CDR1 MGHRA, CDR2 YSYEKL. CDR3 sequence: CASSQPLSTGSYEQYF.

The chain couples TRBV9 to TRBJ2-7; TCRdb names TRBD1, which stays unverified in the absence of DNA. This CDR3 has 12 amino acids. CDR1 SGDLS and CDR2 YYNGEE come from the germline V gene. CDR3 residues: CASSSPVMEQYF.